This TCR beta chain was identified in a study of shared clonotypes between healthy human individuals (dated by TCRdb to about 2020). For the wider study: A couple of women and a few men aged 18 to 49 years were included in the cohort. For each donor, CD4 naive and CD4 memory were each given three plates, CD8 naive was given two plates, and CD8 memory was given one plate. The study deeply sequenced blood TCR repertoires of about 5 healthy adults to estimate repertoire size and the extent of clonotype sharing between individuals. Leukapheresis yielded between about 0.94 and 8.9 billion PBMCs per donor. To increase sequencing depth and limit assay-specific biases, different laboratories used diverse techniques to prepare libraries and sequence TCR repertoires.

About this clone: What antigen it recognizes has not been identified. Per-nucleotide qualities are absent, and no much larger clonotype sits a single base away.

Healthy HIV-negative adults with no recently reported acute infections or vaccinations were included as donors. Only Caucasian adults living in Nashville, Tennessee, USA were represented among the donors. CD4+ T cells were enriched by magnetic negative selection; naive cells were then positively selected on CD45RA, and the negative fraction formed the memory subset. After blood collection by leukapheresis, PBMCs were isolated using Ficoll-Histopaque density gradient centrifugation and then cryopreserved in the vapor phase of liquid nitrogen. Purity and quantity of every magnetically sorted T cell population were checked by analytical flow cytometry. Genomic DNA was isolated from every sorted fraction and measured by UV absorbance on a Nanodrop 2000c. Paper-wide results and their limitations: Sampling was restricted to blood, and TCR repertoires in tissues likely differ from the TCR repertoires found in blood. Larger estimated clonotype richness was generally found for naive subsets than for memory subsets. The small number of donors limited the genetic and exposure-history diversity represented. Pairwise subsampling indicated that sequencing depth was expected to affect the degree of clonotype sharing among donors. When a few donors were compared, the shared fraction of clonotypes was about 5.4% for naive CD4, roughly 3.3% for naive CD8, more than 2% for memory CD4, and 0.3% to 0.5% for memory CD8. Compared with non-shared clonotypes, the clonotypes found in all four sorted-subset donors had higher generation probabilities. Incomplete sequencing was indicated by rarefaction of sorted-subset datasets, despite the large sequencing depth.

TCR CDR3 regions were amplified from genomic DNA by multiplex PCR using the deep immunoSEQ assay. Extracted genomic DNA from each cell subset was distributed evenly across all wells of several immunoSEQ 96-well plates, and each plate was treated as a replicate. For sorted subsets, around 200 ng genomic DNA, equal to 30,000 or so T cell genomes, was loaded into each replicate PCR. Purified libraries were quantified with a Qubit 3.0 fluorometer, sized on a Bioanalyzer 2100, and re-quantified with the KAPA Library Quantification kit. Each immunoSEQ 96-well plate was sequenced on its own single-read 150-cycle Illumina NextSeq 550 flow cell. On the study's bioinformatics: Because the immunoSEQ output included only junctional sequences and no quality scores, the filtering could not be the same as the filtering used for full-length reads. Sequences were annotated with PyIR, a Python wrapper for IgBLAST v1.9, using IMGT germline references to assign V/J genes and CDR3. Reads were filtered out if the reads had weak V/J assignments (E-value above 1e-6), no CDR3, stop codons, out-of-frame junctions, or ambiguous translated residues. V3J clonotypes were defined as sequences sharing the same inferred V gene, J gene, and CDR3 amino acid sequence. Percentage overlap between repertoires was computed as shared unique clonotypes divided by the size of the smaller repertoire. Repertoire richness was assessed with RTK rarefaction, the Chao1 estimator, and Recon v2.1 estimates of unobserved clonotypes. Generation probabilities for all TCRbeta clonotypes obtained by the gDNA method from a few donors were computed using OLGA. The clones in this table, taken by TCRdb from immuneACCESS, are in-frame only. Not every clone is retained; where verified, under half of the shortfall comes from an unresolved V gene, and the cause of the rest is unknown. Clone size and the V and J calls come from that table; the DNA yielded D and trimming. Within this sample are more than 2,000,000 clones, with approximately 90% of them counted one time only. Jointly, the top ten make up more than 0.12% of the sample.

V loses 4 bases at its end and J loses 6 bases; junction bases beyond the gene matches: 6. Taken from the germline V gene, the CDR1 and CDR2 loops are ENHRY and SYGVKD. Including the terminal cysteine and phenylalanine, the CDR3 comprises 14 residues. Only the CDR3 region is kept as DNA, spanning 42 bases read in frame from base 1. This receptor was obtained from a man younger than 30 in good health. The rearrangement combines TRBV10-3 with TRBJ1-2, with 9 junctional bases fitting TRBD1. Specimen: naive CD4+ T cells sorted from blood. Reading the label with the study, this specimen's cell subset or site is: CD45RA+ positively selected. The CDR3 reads CAISGGTGRDGYTF. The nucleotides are TGTGCCATCAGTGGGGGGACAGGGCGGGATGGCTACACCTTC.